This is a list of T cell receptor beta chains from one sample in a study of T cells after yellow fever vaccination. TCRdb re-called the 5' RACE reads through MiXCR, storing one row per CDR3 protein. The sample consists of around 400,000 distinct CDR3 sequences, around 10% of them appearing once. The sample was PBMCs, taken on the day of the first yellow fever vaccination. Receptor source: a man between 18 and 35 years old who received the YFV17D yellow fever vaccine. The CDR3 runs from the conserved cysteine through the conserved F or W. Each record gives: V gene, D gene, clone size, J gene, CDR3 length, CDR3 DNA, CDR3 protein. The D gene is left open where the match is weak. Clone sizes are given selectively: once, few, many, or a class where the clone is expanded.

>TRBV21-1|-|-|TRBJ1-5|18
TGTGCCAGCAGCCCACGTCACAGGGGGCGAGATAGCAATCAGCCCCAGCATTTT
CASSPRHRGRDSNQPQHF
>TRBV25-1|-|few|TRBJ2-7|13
TGTGCCAGCAGAGGGGACGGGACCTACGAGCAGTACTTC
CASRGDGTYEQYF
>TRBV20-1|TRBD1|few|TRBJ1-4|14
TGCAGTGCTTCTGCGCAGGGGGGGGTTGAAAAACTGTTTTTT
CSASAQGGVEKLFF
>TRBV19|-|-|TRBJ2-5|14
TGTGCCAGTTCCCCCGTGGCCGCCGAGGGGACCCAGTACTTC
CASSPVAAEGTQYF
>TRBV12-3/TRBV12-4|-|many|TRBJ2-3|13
TGTGCCAGCAGTTCCCCCCGGGGAGCTCCCGATCGTTTT
CASSSPRGAPDRF
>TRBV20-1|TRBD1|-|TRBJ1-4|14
TGCAGTGCACCAGACAGGGTCCGGGGGGAAAAACTGTTTTTT
CSAPDRVRGEKLFF
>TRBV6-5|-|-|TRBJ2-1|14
TGTGCCAGCAGTTTCAAGGACCCCTACAATGAGCAGTTCTTC
CASSFKDPYNEQFF
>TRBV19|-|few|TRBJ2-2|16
TGTGCCACCAACAGAGGGCTATACGCGAACACCGGGGAGCTGTTTTTT
CATNRGLYANTGELFF
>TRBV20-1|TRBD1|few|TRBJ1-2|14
TGCAGTGCTAGTTCCGGGACAGGGGGTAGGGGCTACACCTTC
CSASSGTGGRGYTF
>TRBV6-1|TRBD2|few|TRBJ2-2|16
TGTGCCAGCAGACCCCGTAGCGGGGGGAACACCGGGGAGCTGTTTTTT
CASRPRSGGNTGELFF
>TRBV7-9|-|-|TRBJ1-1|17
TGTGCCAGCAGCTCACGCCCGGGGGTTAACAGGTACGCTGAAGCTTTCTTT
CASSSRPGVNRYAEAFF
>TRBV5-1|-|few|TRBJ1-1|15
TGCGCCAGCAGCGTGAACGGGGGGAGGAACACTGAAGCTTTCTTT
CASSVNGGRNTEAFF
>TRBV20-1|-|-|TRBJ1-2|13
TGCAGTGCTAGTCCCTCCACTATCTATGGCTACACCTTC
CSASPSTIYGYTF
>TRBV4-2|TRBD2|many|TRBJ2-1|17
TGTGCCAGCAGCCTCCGGGTAGCGGGCGGGGGGGAAAATGAGCAGTTCTTC
CASSLRVAGGGENEQFF
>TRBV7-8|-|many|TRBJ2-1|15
TGTGCCAGCAGCTTAGGACAGTCGATCTACAATGAGCAGTTCTTC
CASSLGQSIYNEQFF
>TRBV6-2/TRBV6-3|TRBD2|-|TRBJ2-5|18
TGTGCCAGCATCGCCCCCCGATCGGCGGGAGCCTACCAAGAGACCCAGTACTTC
CASIAPRSAGAYQETQYF
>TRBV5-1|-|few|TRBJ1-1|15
TGCGCCAGCAGCTCCGCAGGAATCATGAACACTGAAGCTTTCTTT
CASSSAGIMNTEAFF
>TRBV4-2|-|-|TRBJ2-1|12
TGTGCCAGCAGCCAAGTAGAGGATGAGCAGTTCTTC
CASSQVEDEQFF
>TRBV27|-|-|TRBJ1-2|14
TGTGCCAGCAGTCCCCGTAGCCCGGTGGGTGGCTACACCTTC
CASSPRSPVGGYTF
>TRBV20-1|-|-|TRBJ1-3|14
TGCTTTGCTAGTAGCACATACTCCGGAAACACCATATATTTT
CFASSTYSGNTIYF
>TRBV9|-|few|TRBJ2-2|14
TGTGCCAGCGCGTGGGGACACCTCACCGGGGAGCTGTTTTTT
CASAWGHLTGELFF
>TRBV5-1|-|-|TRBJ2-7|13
TGCGCCAGCAGGTCGGGGAGCTCCTACGAGCAGTACTTC
CASRSGSSYEQYF
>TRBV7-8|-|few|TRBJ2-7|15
TGTGCCAGCAGCCCCGTGGGGGGGCACATAAGCGAGCAGTACTTC
CASSPVGGHISEQYF
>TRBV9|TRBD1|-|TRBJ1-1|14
TGTGCCAGCAGCGTAGGGGACAGGGTTAATGAAGCTTTCTTT
CASSVGDRVNEAFF
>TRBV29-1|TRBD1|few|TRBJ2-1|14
TGCAGCTCCCGTAAGGCAGGGGGTCCCAATGAGCAGTTCTTC
CSSRKAGGPNEQFF
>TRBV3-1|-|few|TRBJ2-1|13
TGTGCCAGCAGCCAAACCCCTAGCAATGAGCAGTTCTTC
CASSQTPSNEQFF
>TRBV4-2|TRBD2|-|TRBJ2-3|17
TGTGCCAGCAGCCAAGATCGAACTAGCGGGGGAGCAGATACGCAGTATTTT
CASSQDRTSGGADTQYF
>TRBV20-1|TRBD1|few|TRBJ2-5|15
TGCAGTGCTAGGGGGGACAGGGGGTCAGAGGAGACCCAGTACTTC
CSARGDRGSEETQYF
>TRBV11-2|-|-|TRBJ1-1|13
TGTGCCAGCAGCCTCGGCCCGAGCACTGAAGCTTTCTTT
CASSLGPSTEAFF
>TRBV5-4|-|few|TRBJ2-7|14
TGTGCCAGCAGCTCCGCGGGCTCGACTTACGAGCAGTACTTC
CASSSAGSTYEQYF
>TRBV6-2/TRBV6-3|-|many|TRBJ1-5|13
TGTGCCAGCAGTTGGGGGACGGCGGGCCCCCAGCATTTT
CASSWGTAGPQHF
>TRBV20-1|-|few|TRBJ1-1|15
TGCAGTGCTAGTCCCCGGCGGGGGGCGCTTACTGAAGCTTTCTTT
CSASPRRGALTEAFF
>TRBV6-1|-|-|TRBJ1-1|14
TGTGCCAGCAGTCCCGGGGGGGAGAACACTGAAGCTTTCTTT
CASSPGGENTEAFF
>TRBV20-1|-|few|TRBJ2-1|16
TGCAGTGCTAGAGATGGGCGGCAGAGCTCCTACAATGAGCAGTTCTTC
CSARDGRQSSYNEQFF
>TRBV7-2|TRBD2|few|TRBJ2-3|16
TGTGCCAGCAGCTTAGTGCCTAGCGGGGGGGCTGATACGCAGTATTTT
CASSLVPSGGADTQYF
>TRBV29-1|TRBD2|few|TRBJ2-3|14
TGCAGCGTTGAAGTCAGGACTAGCGTGGATACGCAGTATTTT
CSVEVRTSVDTQYF
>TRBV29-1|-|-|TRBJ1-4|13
TGCAGCGTTGAAGATGGCGACAATGAAAAACTGTTTTTT
CSVEDGDNEKLFF
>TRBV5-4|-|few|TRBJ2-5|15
TGTGCCAGCAGCTTGGCGTCCACCGCTTACGAGACCCAGTACTTC
CASSLASTAYETQYF
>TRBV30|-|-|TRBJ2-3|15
TGTGCCTGGACCACCGAGGGTAAAGGCGGAGATACGCAGTATTTT
CAWTTEGKGGDTQYF
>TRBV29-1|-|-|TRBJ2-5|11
TGCAGCGTTTCGATTCAAGAGACCCAGTACTTC
CSVSIQETQYF
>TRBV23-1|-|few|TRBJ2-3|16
TGCGCCAGCATCCCAATGCCGGTCCCGGAACCCGATACGCAGTATTTT
CASIPMPVPEPDTQYF
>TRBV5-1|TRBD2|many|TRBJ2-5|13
TGTGCCAGCAGTTCGGGGGGGCGGGAGACCCAGTACTTC
CASSSGGRETQYF
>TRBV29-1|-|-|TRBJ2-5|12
TGCAGCGTTGCGATAGTCCAAGAGACCCAGTACTTC
CSVAIVQETQYF
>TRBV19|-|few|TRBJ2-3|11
TGTGCCAGTAGTATCGGAGCTACGCAGTATTTT
CASSIGATQYF
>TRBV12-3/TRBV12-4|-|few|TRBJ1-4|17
TGTGCCAGCAGTACCGGGGGGCCCGCAGCAACTAATGAAAAACTGTTTTTT
CASSTGGPAATNEKLFF
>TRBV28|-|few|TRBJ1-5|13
TGTGCCAGCAAGGTCCCTCAGTTGCAGCCCCAGCATTTT
CASKVPQLQPQHF
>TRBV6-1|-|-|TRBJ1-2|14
TGTGCCAGCAGTGACAGGGGAAACGACTATGTCTACACCTTC
CASSDRGNDYVYTF